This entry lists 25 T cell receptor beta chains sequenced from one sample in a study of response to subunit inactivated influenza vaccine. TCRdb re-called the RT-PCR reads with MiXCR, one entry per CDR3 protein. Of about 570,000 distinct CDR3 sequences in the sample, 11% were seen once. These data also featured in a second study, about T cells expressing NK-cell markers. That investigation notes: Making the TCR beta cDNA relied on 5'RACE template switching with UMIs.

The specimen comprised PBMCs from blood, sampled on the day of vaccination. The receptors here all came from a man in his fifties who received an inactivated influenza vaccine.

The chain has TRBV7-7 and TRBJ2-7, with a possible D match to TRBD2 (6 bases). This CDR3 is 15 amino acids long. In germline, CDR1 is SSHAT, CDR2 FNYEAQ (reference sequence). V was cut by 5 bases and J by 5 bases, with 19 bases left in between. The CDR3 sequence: CASSPGPRGANEQYF. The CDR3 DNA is TGTGCCAGCAGCCCCGGGCCCCGCGGGGCAAACGAGCAGTACTTC.

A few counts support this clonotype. The CDR3 nucleotides are TGCAGTGCTAGAAACCCCGGGACCACCCACGGCGAGCTGTTTTTT. As protein: CSARNPGTTHGELFF. V gene TRBV20-1 combines with J gene TRBJ2-2, with D tentatively TRBD1 or TRBD2 (5 bases each). Germline CDR1 reads DFQATT; CDR2 reads SNEGSKA (reference sequence). Trimming shortened V by 2 bases and J by 11 bases, and 21 bases separated the two germline ends. There are 15 residues in the CDR3.

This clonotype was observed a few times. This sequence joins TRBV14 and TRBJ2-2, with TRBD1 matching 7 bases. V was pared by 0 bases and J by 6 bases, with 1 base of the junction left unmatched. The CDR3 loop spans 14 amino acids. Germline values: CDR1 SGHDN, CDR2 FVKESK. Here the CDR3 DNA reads TGTGCCAGCAGCCAAGATACAGGGGCCGGGGAGCTGTTTTTT. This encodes CASSQDTGAGELFF.

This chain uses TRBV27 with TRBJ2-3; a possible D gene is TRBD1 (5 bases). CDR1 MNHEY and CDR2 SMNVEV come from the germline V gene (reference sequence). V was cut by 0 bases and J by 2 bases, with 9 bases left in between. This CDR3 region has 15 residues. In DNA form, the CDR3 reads TGTGCCAGCAGTTTATCAGGACATAACACAGATACGCAGTATTTT. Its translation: CASSLSGHNTDTQYF.

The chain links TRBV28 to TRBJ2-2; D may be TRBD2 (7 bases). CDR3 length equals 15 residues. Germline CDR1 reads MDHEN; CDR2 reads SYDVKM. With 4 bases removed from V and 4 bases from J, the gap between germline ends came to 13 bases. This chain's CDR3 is CASSWGGHLTGELFF. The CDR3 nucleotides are TGTGCCAGCAGTTGGGGGGGGCACCTCACCGGGGAGCTGTTTTTT.

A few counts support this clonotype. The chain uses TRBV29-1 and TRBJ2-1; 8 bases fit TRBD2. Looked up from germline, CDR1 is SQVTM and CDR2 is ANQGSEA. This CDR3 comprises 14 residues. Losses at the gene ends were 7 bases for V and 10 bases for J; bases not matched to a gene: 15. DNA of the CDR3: TGCAGCGCACGAAATGACGGGGGGGCGGGAGAGCAGTTCTTC. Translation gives CSARNDGGAGEQFF.

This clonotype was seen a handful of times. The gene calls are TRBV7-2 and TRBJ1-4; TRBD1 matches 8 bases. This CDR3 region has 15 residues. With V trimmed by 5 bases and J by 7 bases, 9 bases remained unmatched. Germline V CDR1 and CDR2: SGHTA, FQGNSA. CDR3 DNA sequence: TGTGCCAGCAGCGGAGACAGGGGTAGACGTGAAAAACTGTTTTTT. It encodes CASSGDRGRREKLFF. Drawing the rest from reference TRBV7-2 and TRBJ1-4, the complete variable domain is GAGVSQSPSNKVTEKGKDVELRCDPISGHTALYWYRQSLGQGLEFLIYFQGNSAPDKSGLPSDRFSAERTGGSVSTLTIQRTQQEDSAVYLCASSGDRGRREKLFFGSGTQLSVL.

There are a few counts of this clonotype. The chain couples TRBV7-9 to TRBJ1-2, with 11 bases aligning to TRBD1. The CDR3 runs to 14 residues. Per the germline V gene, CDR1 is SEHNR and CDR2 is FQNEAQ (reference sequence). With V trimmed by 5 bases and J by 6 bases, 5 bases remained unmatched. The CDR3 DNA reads TGTGCCAGCAGCCGATGGACAGGGGGCAATGGCTACACCTTC. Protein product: CASSRWTGGNGYTF.

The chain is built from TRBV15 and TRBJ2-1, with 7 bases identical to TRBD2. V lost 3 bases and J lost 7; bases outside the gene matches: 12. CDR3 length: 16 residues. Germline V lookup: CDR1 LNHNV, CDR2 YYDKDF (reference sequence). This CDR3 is CATSSPVGGSRNEQFF. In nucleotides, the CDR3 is TGTGCCACCAGCAGTCCGGTTGGCGGGAGTAGGAATGAGCAGTTCTTC.

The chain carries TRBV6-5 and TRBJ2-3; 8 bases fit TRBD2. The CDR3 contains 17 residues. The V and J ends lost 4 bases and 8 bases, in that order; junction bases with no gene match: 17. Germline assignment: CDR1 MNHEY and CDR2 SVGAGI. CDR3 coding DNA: TGTGCCAGCAGTTCACAGAAGGTGGCGTCGGGGGGGGGTACGCAGTATTTT. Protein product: CASSSQKVASGGGTQYF.

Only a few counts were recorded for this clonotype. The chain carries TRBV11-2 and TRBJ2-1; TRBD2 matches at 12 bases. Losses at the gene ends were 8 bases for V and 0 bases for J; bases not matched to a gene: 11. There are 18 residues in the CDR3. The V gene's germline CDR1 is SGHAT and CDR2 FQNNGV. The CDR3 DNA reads TGTGCCAGCGGTTACGGACTAGCGGGGACCAGCTCCTACAATGAGCAGTTCTTC. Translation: CASGYGLAGTSSYNEQFF.

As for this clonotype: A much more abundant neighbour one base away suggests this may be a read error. CDR3 bases: TGTGCCAGCAGCTTAACTAGGACTAGCGGGTTTTACAATGAGCAGTTCTTC. Translating gives CASSLTRTSGFYNEQFF. This chain links TRBV7-9 with TRBJ2-1; 11 nucleotides match TRBD2. V lost 2 bases to trimming and J lost 4 bases; unmatched junction nucleotides: 7. The CDR3 is made up of 17 amino acids. Looked up from germline, CDR1 is SEHNR and CDR2 is FQNEAQ (reference sequence).

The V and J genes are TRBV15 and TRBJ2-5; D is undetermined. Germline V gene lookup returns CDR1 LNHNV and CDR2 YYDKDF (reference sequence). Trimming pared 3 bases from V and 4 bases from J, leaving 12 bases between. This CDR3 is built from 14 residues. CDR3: CATSRAFGLETQYF. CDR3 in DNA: TGTGCCACCAGCAGGGCCTTTGGGTTAGAGACCCAGTACTTC. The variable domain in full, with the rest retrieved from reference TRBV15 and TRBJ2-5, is DAMVIQNPRYQVTQFGKPVTLSCSQTLNHNVMYWYQQKSSQAPKLLFHYYDKDFNNEADTPDNFQSRRPNTSFCFLDIRSPGLGDTAMYLCATSRAFGLETQYFGPGTRLLVL.

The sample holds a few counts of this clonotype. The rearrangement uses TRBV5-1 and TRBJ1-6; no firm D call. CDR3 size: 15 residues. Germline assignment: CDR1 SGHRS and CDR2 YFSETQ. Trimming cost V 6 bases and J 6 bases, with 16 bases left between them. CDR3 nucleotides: TGCGCCAGCACCTTAATCGGTGGATCTAATTCACCCCTCCACTTT. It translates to CASTLIGGSNSPLHF.

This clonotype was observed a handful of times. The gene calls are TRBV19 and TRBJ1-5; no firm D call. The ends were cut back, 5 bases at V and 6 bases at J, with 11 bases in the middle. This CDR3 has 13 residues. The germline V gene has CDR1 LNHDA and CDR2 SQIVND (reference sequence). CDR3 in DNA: TGTGCCAGTAGTCCGCTAGCTGGTCAGCCCCAGCATTTT. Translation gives CASSPLAGQPQHF.

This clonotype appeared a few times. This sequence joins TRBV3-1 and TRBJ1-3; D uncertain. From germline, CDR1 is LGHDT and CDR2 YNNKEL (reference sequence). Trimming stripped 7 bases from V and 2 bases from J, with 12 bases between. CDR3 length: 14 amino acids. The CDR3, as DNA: TGTGCCAGCAATTTCGGCGGAGCTGGAAACACCATATATTTT. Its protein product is CASNFGGAGNTIYF. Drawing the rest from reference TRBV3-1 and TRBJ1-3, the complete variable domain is DTAVSQTPKYLVTQMGNDKSIKCEQNLGHDTMYWYKQDSKKFLKIMFSYNNKELIINETVPNRFSPKSPDKAHLNLHINSLELGDSAVYFCASNFGGAGNTIYFGEGSWLTVV.

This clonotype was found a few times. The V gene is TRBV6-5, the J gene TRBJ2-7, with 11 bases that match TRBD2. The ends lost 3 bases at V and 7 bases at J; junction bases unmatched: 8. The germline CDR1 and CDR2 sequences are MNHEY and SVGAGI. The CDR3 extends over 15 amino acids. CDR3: CASSYTSGRAEEQYF. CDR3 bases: TGTGCCAGCAGTTATACTAGCGGGAGAGCGGAAGAGCAGTACTTC.

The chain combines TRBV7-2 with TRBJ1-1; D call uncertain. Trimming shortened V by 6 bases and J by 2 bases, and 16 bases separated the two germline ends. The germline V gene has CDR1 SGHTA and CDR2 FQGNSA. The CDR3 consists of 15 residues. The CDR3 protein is CASSQRPGGNTEAFF. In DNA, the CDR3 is TGTGCCAGCAGTCAACGCCCAGGTGGTAACACTGAAGCTTTCTTT.

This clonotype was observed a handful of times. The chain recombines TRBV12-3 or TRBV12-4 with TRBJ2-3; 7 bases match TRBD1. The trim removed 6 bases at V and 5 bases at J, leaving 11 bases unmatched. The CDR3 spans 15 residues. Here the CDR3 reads CASRRDSTSGDTQYF. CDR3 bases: TGTGCCAGCAGAAGGGACAGCACGAGTGGAGATACGCAGTATTTT.

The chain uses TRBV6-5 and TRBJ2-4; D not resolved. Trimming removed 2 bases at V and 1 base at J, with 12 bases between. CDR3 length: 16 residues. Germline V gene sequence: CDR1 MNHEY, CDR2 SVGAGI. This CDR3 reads CASSYDRVEAKNIQYF. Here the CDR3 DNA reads TGTGCCAGCAGTTACGATAGGGTTGAGGCCAAAAACATTCAGTACTTC.

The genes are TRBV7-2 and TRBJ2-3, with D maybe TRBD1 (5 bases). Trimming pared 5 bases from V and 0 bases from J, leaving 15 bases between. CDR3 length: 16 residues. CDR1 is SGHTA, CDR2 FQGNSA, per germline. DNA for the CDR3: TGTGCCAGCAGCCGCCAAGGGCAGGGAAGCACAGATACGCAGTATTTT. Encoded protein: CASSRQGQGSTDTQYF.

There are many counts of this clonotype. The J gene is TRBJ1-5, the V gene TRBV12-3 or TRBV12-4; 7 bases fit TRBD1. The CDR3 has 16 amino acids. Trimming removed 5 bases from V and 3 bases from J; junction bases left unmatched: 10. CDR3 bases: TGTGCCAGCAGTCCGCGGGGAGGGGGCTTCAATCAGCCCCAGCATTTT. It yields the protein CASSPRGGGFNQPQHF.

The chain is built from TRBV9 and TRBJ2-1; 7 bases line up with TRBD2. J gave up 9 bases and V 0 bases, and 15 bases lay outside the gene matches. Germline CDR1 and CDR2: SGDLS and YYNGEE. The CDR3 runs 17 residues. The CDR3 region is CASSVAGGSGGGSEQFF. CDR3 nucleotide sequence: TGTGCCAGCAGCGTAGCAGGTGGGAGCGGCGGGGGTAGTGAGCAGTTCTTC. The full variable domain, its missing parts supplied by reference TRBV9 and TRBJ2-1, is DSGVTQTPKHLITATGQRVTLRCSPRSGDLSVYWYQQSLDQGLQFLIQYYNGEERAKGNILERFSAQQFPDLHSELNLSSLELGDSALYFCASSVAGGSGGGSEQFFGPGTRLTVL.

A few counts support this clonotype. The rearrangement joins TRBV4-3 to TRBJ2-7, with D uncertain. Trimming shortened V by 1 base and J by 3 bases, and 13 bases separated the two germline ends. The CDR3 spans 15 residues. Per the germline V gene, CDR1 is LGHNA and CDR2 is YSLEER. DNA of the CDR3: TGCGCCAGCAGCCAAGGGTCCCGGATGGGCTACGAGCAGTACTTC. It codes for CASSQGSRMGYEQYF.

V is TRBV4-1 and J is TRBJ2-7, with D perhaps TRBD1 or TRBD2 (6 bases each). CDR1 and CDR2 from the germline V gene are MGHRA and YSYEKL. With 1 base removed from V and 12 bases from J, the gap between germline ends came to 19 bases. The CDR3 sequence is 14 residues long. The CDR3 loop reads CASSQGGPGAYLYF. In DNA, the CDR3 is TGCGCCAGCAGCCAAGGCGGGCCGGGGGCTTACCTGTACTTC.